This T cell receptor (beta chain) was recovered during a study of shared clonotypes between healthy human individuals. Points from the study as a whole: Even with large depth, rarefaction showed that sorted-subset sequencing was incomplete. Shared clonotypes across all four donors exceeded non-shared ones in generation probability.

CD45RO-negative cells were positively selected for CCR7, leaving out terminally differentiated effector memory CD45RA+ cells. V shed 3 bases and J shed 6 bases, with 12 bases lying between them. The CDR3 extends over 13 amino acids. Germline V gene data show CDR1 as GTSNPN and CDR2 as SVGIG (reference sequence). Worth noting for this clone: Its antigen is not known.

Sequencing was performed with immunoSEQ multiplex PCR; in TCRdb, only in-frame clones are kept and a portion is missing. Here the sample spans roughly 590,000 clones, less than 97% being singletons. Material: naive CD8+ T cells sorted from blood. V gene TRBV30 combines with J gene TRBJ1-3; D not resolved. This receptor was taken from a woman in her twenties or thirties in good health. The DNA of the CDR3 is TGTGCCTGGAGCCCAAAAGGATCAAACACCATATATTTT. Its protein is CAWSPKGSNTIYF.